The 19 T cell receptor beta chains below all came from one sample that was sequenced in a study of CD8+CD57+ T cells in acquired aplastic anemia. By flow cytometry, patients selected for sequencing had shown an expansion of CD8+CD57+ cells. TCR beta VDJ and CDR3 profiles were obtained from a genomic DNA template. TCRdb re-called the reads with MiXCR, one entry per CDR3 protein. The table shows 210,000 or so distinct CDR3 sequences, with about half occurring only once. Sequenced material: sorted CD4+, CD8+, or CD8+CD57+ T cells (not recorded which) from PBMCs. The origin of the receptors is a human donor with aplastic anemia.

This chain connects TRBV20-1 to TRBJ2-7; 10 bases align to TRBD1. The CDR3 covers 14 residues. Germline CDR1 DFQATT, CDR2 SNEGSKA (reference sequence). With 2 bases clipped from V and 9 bases from J, the junction kept 10 bases outside the gene matches. The CDR3 coding sequence is TGCAGTGCTAGAAACCCGGGACAGGGGATGCGGCAGTACTTC. Amino acids: CSARNPGQGMRQYF.

This chain uses TRBV20-1 with TRBJ1-5; D is uncertain. The CDR3 consists of 13 residues. V was cut by 1 base and J by 2 bases, with 6 bases left in between. Per the germline V gene, CDR1 is DFQATT and CDR2 is SNEGSKA (reference sequence). CDR3: CSARGACNQPQHF. In DNA, the CDR3 is TGCAGTGCTAGAGGGGCCTGCAATCAGCCCCAGCATTTT.

The chain is built from TRBV15 and TRBJ2-3; 8 nucleotides match TRBD2. Trimming removed 2 bases from V and 13 bases from J; junction bases left unmatched: 11. Per germline, CDR1 LNHNV and CDR2 YYDKDF (reference sequence). The CDR3 covers 14 residues. CDR3 in DNA: TGTGCCACCAGCAGAATAGCGGGGAGGGCCCTGGAGTATTTT. Its protein is CATSRIAGRALEYF.

About this clonotype: Mismatch with germline at one junction end may stem from a read error. The gene calls are TRBV5-1 and TRBJ1-2, with D possibly TRBD1 on 6 matching bases. CDR1 and CDR2 (germline): SGHRS, YFSETQ. The CDR3 loop spans 13 amino acids. CDR3 bases: TGCGCCGGCAGCTTGGGGGGGGCGGAGGGCTACACCTTC. As protein: CAGSLGGAEGYTF.

This clonotype has a single count. A much larger clonotype is one base distant, so this may be a read error. The V gene is TRBV6-5, the J gene TRBJ1-3; D gene unclear. The CDR3 is 15 residues long. Germline V gene data show CDR1 as MNHEY and CDR2 as SVGAGI. The CDR3 sequence: CASSYSYDTGNTLYF. CDR3 coding DNA: TGTGCCAGCAGTTACTCGTACGATACTGGAAACACCTTATATTTT.

This clonotype showed up just a few times. This chain joins TRBV29-1 and TRBJ2-7, with TRBD1 matching 7 bases. The J segment lost 2 bases and the V segment lost 4 bases, leaving 8 bases of the junction unmatched. This CDR3 has 14 amino acids. Germline loops: CDR1 SQVTM, CDR2 ANQGSEA. The DNA of the CDR3 is TGCAGCGTTGGGGCCGGGACAGTCGCCTACGAGCAGTACTTC. This translates into CSVGAGTVAYEQYF.

The chain links TRBV12-3 or TRBV12-4 to TRBJ1-6; D ambiguous. Trimming cost V 6 bases and J 10 bases, with 13 bases left between them. This CDR3 is 13 amino acids long. The CDR3 sequence is CASSPPGRSPLHF. As DNA, the CDR3 is TGTGCCAGCAGCCCCCCCGGGCGGTCACCCCTCCACTTT.

This clonotype showed up many times. The chain joins TRBV20-1 to TRBJ2-5; D perhaps matches TRBD2 (5 bases). The germline V gene has CDR1 DFQATT and CDR2 SNEGSKA (reference sequence). This CDR3 has 13 residues. Between the trimmed V and J ends, which lost 6 bases and 5 bases, there was a span of 16 bases. The CDR3 sequence is CSASAPGKETQYF. CDR3 nucleotide sequence: TGCAGTGCCTCCGCCCCGGGGAAGGAGACCCAGTACTTC.

The chain carries TRBV10-3 and TRBJ2-7, with D possibly TRBD1 on 6 matching bases. CDR1 is ENHRY, CDR2 SYGVKD, per germline. This CDR3 spans 15 amino acids. With 2 bases removed from V and 4 bases from J, the gap between germline ends came to 15 bases. Here the CDR3 reads CAISEGTSEGYEQYF. The DNA for the CDR3 is TGTGCCATCAGTGAGGGGACATCAGAAGGATACGAGCAGTACTTC.

The genes are TRBV7-9 and TRBJ1-1, with 9 bases identical to TRBD1. This CDR3 comprises 15 residues. J lost 6 bases, V lost 4 bases, and 9 bases had no gene match. Germline CDR1 reads SEHNR; CDR2 reads FQNEAQ (reference sequence). The CDR3 bases are TGTGCCAGCAGCTCGGGCCGGGACAGGGTGGCTGAAGCTTTCTTT. The encoded protein is CASSSGRDRVAEAFF.

There are many counts of this clonotype. This chain connects TRBV29-1 to TRBJ2-5, with a weak D call TRBD1 (6 bases). This CDR3 contains 15 residues. In germline, CDR1 is SQVTM, CDR2 ANQGSEA. V was clipped by 0 bases and J by 4 bases, with 15 bases between them. The CDR3 spells CSVEDPQGGPETQYF. The CDR3 bases are TGCAGCGTTGAAGATCCTCAAGGGGGTCCAGAGACCCAGTACTTC.

In its sample, this clonotype was seen a few times. The chain employs TRBV6-6 and TRBJ1-5; D possibly corresponds to TRBD1 (6 bases). The germline V gene encodes CDR1 MNHNY and CDR2 SVGAGI (reference sequence). The CDR3 runs to 15 residues. V was pared by 6 bases and J by 4 bases, with 16 bases between. This CDR3 is CASRGGLEGNQPQHF. The CDR3 DNA reads as TGTGCCAGCAGAGGGGGGCTCGAGGGGAATCAGCCCCAGCATTTT.

Turning to this clonotype: This may stem from a read error, because a much larger clone lies one nucleotide away. The chain recombines TRBV6-1 with TRBJ2-2; TRBD1 is a possible D gene (5 bases). V was clipped by 4 bases and J by 0 bases, with 21 bases between them. The germline V gene encodes CDR1 MNHNS and CDR2 SASEGT. The CDR3 covers 19 residues. As DNA, the CDR3 is TGTGCCAGCAGTGCCCCACGCTTCTCGACAGCCACGAACACCGGGGAGCTGTTTTTT. This codes for CASSAPRFSTATNTGELFF.

Many counts were recorded for this clonotype. This sequence joins TRBV5-1 and TRBJ2-2; D not resolved. CDR3 length equals 14 residues. Trimming shortened V by 6 bases and J by 2 bases, and 11 bases separated the two germline ends. In germline, CDR1 is SGHRS, CDR2 YFSETQ. The CDR3 reads CASKIPGNTGELFF. In nucleotides, the CDR3 is TGCGCCAGCAAGATACCGGGCAACACCGGGGAGCTGTTTTTT. Full variable domain (outside the CDR3, taken from reference TRBV5-1 and TRBJ2-2): KAGVTQTPRYLIKTRGQQVTLSCSPISGHRSVSWYQQTPGQGLQFLFEYFSETQRNKGNFPGRFSGRQFSNSRSEMNVSTLELGDSALYLCASKIPGNTGELFFGEGSRLTVL.

V usage is TRBV20-1 and J usage is TRBJ1-6, with 8 nucleotides matching TRBD1. Germline V CDR1 and CDR2: DFQATT, SNEGSKA (reference sequence). This CDR3 has 16 residues. V dropped 1 base and J dropped 11; count of bases not matched to a gene: 13. The CDR3: CSARGRRRTGRPPLHF. The CDR3 nucleotides are TGCAGTGCTAGAGGTAGGCGAAGGACAGGGCGTCCACCCCTCCACTTT.

This chain joins TRBV7-9 and TRBJ1-6, with 8 bases matching TRBD1. CDR1 and CDR2 (germline): SEHNR, FQNEAQ (reference sequence). The CDR3 extends over 14 amino acids. Losses at the gene ends were 5 bases for V and 6 bases for J; bases not matched to a gene: 3. CDR3 sequence: CASSMDRVNSPLHF. In DNA, the CDR3 is TGTGCCAGCAGCATGGACAGGGTTAATTCACCCCTCCACTTT. The full variable domain, rest sourced from reference TRBV7-9 and TRBJ1-6, is DTGVSQNPRHKITKRGQNVTFRCDPISEHNRLYWYRQTLGQGPEFLTYFQNEAQLEKSRLLSDRFSAERPKGSFSTLEIQRTEQGDSAMYLCASSMDRVNSPLHFGNGTRLTVT.

V usage is TRBV5-1 and J usage is TRBJ1-1; a weak D match, TRBD1 (6 bases). Germline-derived CDR1 and CDR2 are SGHRS and YFSETQ. This CDR3 spans 15 amino acids. The V and J ends lost 0 bases and 4 bases respectively, with 13 bases between them. Here the CDR3 DNA reads TGCGCCAGCAGCTTGGGGGTAGGGACAATCACTGAAGCTTTCTTT. It translates to CASSLGVGTITEAFF.

The chain links TRBV20-1 to TRBJ2-3; 13 bases align to TRBD2. The CDR3 runs 14 residues. V lost 5 bases, J lost 2 bases, and 1 base stayed unmatched. CDR1 DFQATT and CDR2 SNEGSKA come from the germline V gene (reference sequence). In nucleotides, the CDR3 is TGCAGTGCTGGACTAGCGGGGGCCACAGATACGCAGTATTTT. This gives the protein CSAGLAGATDTQYF.

This clonotype was picked up many times. This chain connects TRBV3-1 to TRBJ2-3; D uncertain. CDR1 and CDR2 (germline): LGHDT, YNNKEL (reference sequence). There are 13 residues in the CDR3. V shed 0 bases and J shed 3 bases, with 4 bases lying between them. The CDR3 region has the DNA TGTGCCAGCAGCCAAGATACGACAGATACGCAGTATTTT. Its protein product is CASSQDTTDTQYF.